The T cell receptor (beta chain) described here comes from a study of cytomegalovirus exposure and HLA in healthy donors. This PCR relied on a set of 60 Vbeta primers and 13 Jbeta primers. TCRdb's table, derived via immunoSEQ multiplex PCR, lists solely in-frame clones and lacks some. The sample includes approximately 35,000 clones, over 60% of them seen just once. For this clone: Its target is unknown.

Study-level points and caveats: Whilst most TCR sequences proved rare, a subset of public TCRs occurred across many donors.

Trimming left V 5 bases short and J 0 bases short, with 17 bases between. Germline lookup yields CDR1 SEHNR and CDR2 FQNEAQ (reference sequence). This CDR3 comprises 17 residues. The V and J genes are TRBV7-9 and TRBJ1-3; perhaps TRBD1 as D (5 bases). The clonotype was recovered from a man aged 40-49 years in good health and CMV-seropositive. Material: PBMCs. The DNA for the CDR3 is TGTGCCAGCAGCCCTCAACCAGGGTGGGTCTCTGGAAACACCATATATTTT. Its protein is CASSPQPGWVSGNTIYF.